This TCR beta chain stems from a study of human T cells and chemical hapten exposure. Study-wide context: The sensitizing agent was 2% DPC, placed on 2 cm by 2 cm of upper inner arm skin.

Study-wide results and caveats: Donors' alopecia may make their immune response differ from healthy people's.

This CDR3 is built from 16 residues. Germline CDR1 is ENHRY and CDR2 is SYGVKD. Trimming removed 3 bases from V and 6 bases from J; junction bases left unmatched: 8. This clonotype was recorded many times. Its antigen is undetermined. Library preparation tagged each individual cDNA molecule with a unique molecular identifier. MiXCR was run by TCRdb on the RACE reads, yielding one entry per CDR3 protein. The table records 250,000 or so distinct CDR3 sequences, over 7.5% of them present only once. Sample time point: pre-sensitization, week 0. Indicated treatment: therapeutic diphenylcyclopropenone sensitization with weekly scalp DPC.

This TCR came from a man aged 18 to 29 with alopecia areata. Some clones in this sample may be carry-over from other donors' samples. Material: whole blood, obtained in connection with sensitization to the hapten diphenylcyclopropenone (DPC). The chain joins TRBV10-3 to TRBJ1-5; 10 bases fit TRBD1. The CDR3 nucleotides are TGTGCCATCAGTGATGGGACAGGGGTTAGTATTCAGCCCCAGCATTTT. This sequence encodes CAISDGTGVSIQPQHF.